This entry lists 6 T cell receptor beta chains sequenced from one sample in a study of blood T cell repertoires in COVID-19. Assay used: immunoSEQ multiplex PCR; TCRdb lists only in-frame clones, some missing. The table has 180,000 or so clones, more than 80% seen once. Sequencing was carried out using peripheral blood. The receptors were gathered from a woman in her thirties or forties with COVID-19, enrolled during active disease.

This chain links TRBV25-1 with TRBJ1-4; 9 positions match TRBD1. CDR1 is MGHDK, CDR2 SYGVNS, per germline. V shed 4 bases, J shed 7 bases, and the junction held 7 bases outside the gene matches. The length of the CDR3 is 15 residues. The CDR3, as DNA: TGTGCCAGCAGTGCACCGACAGGGGGAGTTGAAAAACTGTTTTTT. It translates to CASSAPTGGVEKLFF.

V is TRBV2 and J is TRBJ1-1, with 7 bases that match TRBD1. Trimming took 7 bases from V and 0 from J; bases not matched to a gene: 11. There are 16 residues in the CDR3. The germline CDR1 and CDR2 sequences are SNHLY and FYNNEI. The DNA for the CDR3 is TGTGCCAGCAAGACTGGACAGGTGGGGATGAACACTGAAGCTTTCTTT. This codes for CASKTGQVGMNTEAFF.

The chain recombines TRBV5-1 with TRBJ2-1; D is unclear. Germline V gene lookup returns CDR1 SGHRS and CDR2 YFSETQ. V was cut by 3 bases and J by 8 bases, with 9 bases left in between. The CDR3 extends over 12 amino acids. CDR3 sequence (DNA): TGCGCCAGCAGCTCCCCCCATGATGAGCAGTTCTTC. It codes for CASSSPHDEQFF.

The count of this clone is one. V gene TRBV18 combines with J gene TRBJ2-5; 7 bases are shared with TRBD1. In germline, CDR1 is KGHSH, CDR2 LQKENI. The CDR3 is 14 amino acids. The V and J ends lost 4 bases and 1 base, in that order; junction bases with no gene match: 3. The CDR3 DNA reads as TGTGCCAGCTCACTTTCAGGGGGCCAAGAGACCCAGTACTTC. Its translation is CASSLSGGQETQYF.

V usage is TRBV2 and J usage is TRBJ2-7; D is unclear. Germline loops: CDR1 SNHLY, CDR2 FYNNEI. This CDR3 comprises 14 residues. Trimming took 6 bases from V and 6 from J, leaving 18 bases between them. DNA for the CDR3: TGTGCCAGCAGACCCTTTGACACCGTCGGCGAGCAGTACTTC. It encodes CASRPFDTVGEQYF. Supplemented by reference TRBV2 and TRBJ2-7, the full variable domain reads EPEVTQTPSHQVTQMGQEVILRCVPISNHLYFYWYRQILGQKVEFLVSFYNNEISEKSEIFDDQFSVERPDGSNFTLKIRSTKLEDSAMYFCASRPFDTVGEQYFGPGTRLTVT.

V gene TRBV19 combines with J gene TRBJ2-3; 11 nucleotides align to TRBD2. The CDR3 has 16 amino acids. V lost 7 bases and J lost 1; bases outside the gene matches: 7. CDR1 and CDR2 (germline): LNHDA, SQIVND (reference sequence). CDR3 sequence reads: CASKDSGGAGTDTQYF. CDR3 in DNA: TGTGCCAGTAAGGATAGCGGGGGGGCGGGCACAGATACGCAGTATTTT.